Below, one TCR beta chain is given with its context. Its antigen is still unknown. 5'RACE with constant-segment primers built TCRalpha and TCRbeta cDNA libraries with UMIs. MiXCR was run by TCRdb on the 5' RACE reads, yielding one entry per CDR3 protein. Here the sample spans around 430,000 distinct CDR3 sequences, approximately 16% being singletons. The record originates from a study of T-cell memory formation after mild COVID-19. Study outcomes and limitations: Among CD4+ contracting clones, most were CM and EM, and CD8+ ones EMRA. SARS-CoV-2 specificity was not confirmed for second-wave clones peaking on day 37. That cross-reactive memory joined was suggested by some responding clones appearing in pre-infection memory.

Trimming cost V 5 bases and J 10 bases, with 9 bases left between them. CDR1 and CDR2 (germline): SEHNR, FQNEAQ (reference sequence). This CDR3 spans 11 amino acids. Sequencing input: PBMCs or a T cell subset sorted from them (not recorded which). The sequence came from a man between 18 and 29 years old who had mild COVID-19 (a few samples of this study predate the infection). Cell type and time point are not known. V and J are TRBV7-9 and TRBJ2-1; no reliable D call. Here the CDR3 reads CASSIPREQFF. The CDR3 DNA reads TGTGCCAGCAGCATTCCCAGGGAGCAGTTCTTC.